These 29 T cell receptor beta chains came from one sample sequenced in a study of shared clonotypes between healthy human individuals. Libraries were prepared by immunoSEQ multiplex PCR; TCRdb keeps only in-frame clonotypes and omits some of them. The table lists about 1 million clones, 65% to 75% of them singletons. Material: memory CD4+ T cells sorted from blood. As to subset: CD45RA-negative fraction. The origin of the receptors is a man younger than 35 in good health.

The chain recombines TRBV5-1 with TRBJ2-1; TRBD1 matches 10 bases. V lost 3 bases to trimming and J lost 7 bases; unmatched junction nucleotides: 4. Germline CDR1 is SGHRS and CDR2 is YFSETQ. There are 14 residues in the CDR3. The CDR3, as DNA: TGCGCCAGCAGCTCCTTGGACAGGGGGAATGAGCAGTTCTTC. This translates into CASSSLDRGNEQFF.

The chain links TRBV28 to TRBJ1-1; the match to TRBD1 covers 7 bases. Germline V gives CDR1 MDHEN, CDR2 SYDVKM. J lost 1 base, V lost 6 bases, and 5 bases had no gene match. The CDR3 spans 14 residues. CDR3 loop: CASSLRTGNTEAFF. The CDR3 DNA is TGTGCCAGCAGCCTACGGACAGGGAACACTGAAGCTTTCTTT.

The gene calls are TRBV7-2 and TRBJ2-3; 8 positions match TRBD2. The CDR3 extends over 16 amino acids. V trimming: 0 bases; J trimming: 5 bases; junction bases outside the gene matches: 7. The germline V gene has CDR1 SGHTA and CDR2 FQGNSA. CDR3 coding DNA: TGTGCCAGCAGCTTAGCAGCCAGCGGGGGTAGAGATACGCAGTATTTT. Its translation is CASSLAASGGRDTQYF.

Regarding this clone: At the DNA level, this CDR3 is encoded by other sequences in the same sample as well. The DNA for the CDR3 is TGCGCCAGCAGCCAAGATTATCGGGGGAACACTGAAGCTTTCTTT. Amino acids: CASSQDYRGNTEAFF. The rearrangement uses TRBV4-3 and TRBJ1-1; D not resolved. V gave up 0 bases and J gave up 1 base, with 9 bases separating them. Looked up from germline, CDR1 is LGHNA and CDR2 is YSLEER. The CDR3 covers 15 residues.

This clone was found once. A much larger clone lies a single base off, so this may be a read error. This specimen includes other DNA sequences encoding the same CDR3. This chain connects TRBV7-7 to TRBJ2-5, with 9 bases identical to TRBD1. The CDR3 runs 13 residues. CDR1 is SSHAT, CDR2 FNYEAQ, per germline (reference sequence). CDR3 loop: CASSLDRGETQYF. The CDR3 bases are TGTGCTAGCAGCTTGGACAGGGGAGAGACCCAGTACTTC.

For the CDR3, the DNA is TGTGCCAGCAATAACCCCACCCAGCCCCAGCATTTT. The encoded protein is CASNNPTQPQHF. The chain has TRBV6-5 and TRBJ1-5; no clear D. The CDR3 extends over 12 amino acids. Trimming cost V 7 bases and J 7 bases, with 11 bases left between them. CDR1 and CDR2 (germline): MNHEY, SVGAGI.

The CDR3 here is CASSSGQGDTDTQYF. DNA for the CDR3: TGTGCCAGTAGTAGCGGACAGGGTGACACAGATACGCAGTATTTT. The chain links TRBV19 to TRBJ2-3; TRBD1 matches at 8 bases. Losses at the gene ends were 4 bases for V and 2 bases for J; bases not matched to a gene: 5. The length of the CDR3 is 15 residues. Germline-derived CDR1 and CDR2 are LNHDA and SQIVND (reference sequence).

The chain couples TRBV2 to TRBJ1-3; TRBD1 aligns across 9 bases. Germline V gene sequence: CDR1 SNHLY, CDR2 FYNNEI. CDR3 length: 16 residues. After removal of 7 bases from V and 4 bases from J, the junction contained 11 bases not matched to a gene. The chain's CDR3 is CASIRDRVSVGNTIYF. CDR3 nucleotides: TGTGCCAGCATAAGGGACAGGGTATCGGTAGGAAACACCATATATTTT.

A few counts support this clone. The chain is built from TRBV2 and TRBJ1-2; D call uncertain. V was trimmed by 8 bases and J by 7 bases, leaving 17 bases between them. The CDR3 is 13 amino acids. Germline V gene lookup returns CDR1 SNHLY and CDR2 FYNNEI. The CDR3 nucleotides are TGTGCCAGCGGAGCCCTTGATCGGCTTGGCTACACCTTC. This gives the protein CASGALDRLGYTF.

The rearrangement uses TRBV2 and TRBJ1-5, with a tentative D call TRBD1 (5 bases). The V end was cut by 6 bases, the J end by 9 bases, with 18 bases between. The CDR3 totals 14 residues. The germline V gene has CDR1 SNHLY and CDR2 FYNNEI. The CDR3 loop is CASRTTGDRAPQHF. The DNA of the CDR3 is TGTGCCAGCAGAACCACAGGCGACCGGGCGCCCCAGCATTTT.

This clone was recorded once. The chain links TRBV5-4 to TRBJ2-5, with TRBD1 matching 7 bases. The ends lost 4 bases at V and 5 bases at J; junction bases unmatched: 14. The CDR3 consists of 16 residues. CDR1 SGHNT and CDR2 YYREEE come from the germline V gene (reference sequence). CDR3 DNA sequence: TGTGCCAGCAGCCGAAAGGGGGCGGCGGGTACGGAGACCCAGTACTTC. Translated, it gives CASSRKGAAGTETQYF.

The table lists this clone with a few counts. This may be a read error, as it is one base from a much larger clone. The chain carries TRBV7-9 and TRBJ2-3; D is undetermined. Trimming stripped 2 bases from V and 2 bases from J, with 2 bases between. CDR1 is SEHNR and CDR2 is FQNEAQ in the germline V gene (reference sequence). This CDR3 is 12 amino acids long. The CDR3 nucleotides are TGTGCCAGCAGCTTATACACAGATACGCAGTATTTT. Encoded protein: CASSLYTDTQYF.

V gene TRBV7-2 combines with J gene TRBJ1-1; D is unclear. Germline V gives CDR1 SGHTA, CDR2 FQGNSA. V dropped 1 base and J dropped 6 bases, with 9 bases sitting between them. The CDR3 spans 13 residues. The CDR3 loop reads CASSLVREAEAFF. The CDR3 nucleotides read TGTGCCAGCAGCTTAGTAAGGGAGGCTGAAGCTTTCTTT.

This clone was seen more than once but under ten times. The rearrangement joins TRBV4-3 to TRBJ2-7; 7 bases align to TRBD2. Germline CDR1 reads LGHNA; CDR2 reads YSLEER. CDR3 length equals 15 residues. V lost 2 bases, J lost 2 bases, and 6 bases stayed unmatched. The CDR3 DNA reads TGCGCCAGCAGCCAACTCCGGGGAGGGGCCTACGAGCAGTACTTC. Its translation: CASSQLRGGAYEQYF.

The chain couples TRBV18 to TRBJ1-5; 9 bases align to TRBD1. V shed 0 bases, J shed 7 bases, and the junction held 4 bases outside the gene matches. This CDR3 spans 15 amino acids. Germline V gene data show CDR1 as KGHSH and CDR2 as LQKENI. CDR3 bases: TGTGCCAGCTCACCACCCGGGACAGGGAGCCAGCCCCAGCATTTT. It yields the protein CASSPPGTGSQPQHF.

This clone was detected only a few times. This chain joins TRBV6-1 and TRBJ1-1; D gene ambiguous. CDR3 length: 13 residues. Germline CDR1 is MNHNS and CDR2 is SASEGT. V shed 6 bases and J shed 7 bases, with 15 bases lying between them. CDR3 DNA sequence: TGTGCCAGCAGGGGGAGGCCCGAACTTGAAGCTTTCTTT. Protein sequence: CASRGRPELEAFF.

The chain carries TRBV5-4 and TRBJ2-6; either TRBD1 or TRBD2 may supply D (6 bases each). V was clipped by 3 bases and J by 4 bases, with 23 bases between them. CDR1 is SGHNT and CDR2 is YYREEE in the germline V gene (reference sequence). The CDR3 totals 19 residues. The CDR3 region has the DNA TGTGCCAGCAGCTACCTCGGGGGCGCGACTCAGTCCGGGGCCAACGTCCTGACTTTC. Translation gives CASSYLGGATQSGANVLTF.

V usage is TRBV28 and J usage is TRBJ2-1; a possible D gene is TRBD2 (6 bases). This CDR3 is built from 14 residues. The V gene lost 9 bases and the J gene lost 2 bases, with 14 bases spanning the gap. Germline V lookup: CDR1 MDHEN, CDR2 SYDVKM. CDR3 coding DNA: TGTGCCAGTAGGAAGGGCGGGACCTACAATGAGCAGTTCTTC. Amino acids: CASRKGGTYNEQFF.

The chain links TRBV12-5 to TRBJ2-1; 8 bases are a match to TRBD1. The CDR3 has 15 residues. J gave up 5 bases and V 7 bases, and 10 bases lay outside the gene matches. Germline values: CDR1 LGHNT, CDR2 FRNRAP. The CDR3 loop is CASAPTGTGNNEQFF. The CDR3, as DNA: TGTGCTAGTGCTCCTACCGGGACAGGTAACAATGAGCAGTTCTTC.

CDR3 region: CASSTLTVRGQNTGELFF. The CDR3, as DNA: TGTGCCAGCAGCACACTTACGGTCCGGGGGCAGAACACCGGGGAGCTGTTTTTT. J is TRBJ2-2 and V is TRBV7-9, with D perhaps given as TRBD1 or TRBD2 (6 bases each). In germline, CDR1 is SEHNR, CDR2 FQNEAQ (reference sequence). CDR3 length equals 18 residues. Trimming left V 5 bases short and J 1 base short, with 20 bases between.

This CDR3 reads CSVRTGTSEGTQYF. Written as DNA, the CDR3 is TGCAGCGTCAGGACCGGGACTAGCGAAGGTACGCAGTATTTT. V gene TRBV29-1 combines with J gene TRBJ2-3; the match to TRBD2 covers 10 bases. Trimming at V came to 6 bases and at J to 8 bases, leaving 11 bases not matched to a gene. Germline V lookup: CDR1 SQVTM, CDR2 ANQGSEA. This CDR3 is 14 amino acids long.

This clone was counted a few times. The rearrangement links TRBV11-2 to TRBJ2-3, with D hard to call. The germline gives CDR1 SGHAT, CDR2 FQNNGV. V lost 3 bases to trimming and J lost 5 bases, with 12 bases between them. This CDR3 comprises 14 residues. The CDR3 nucleotides are TGTGCCAGCAGCTTTAGTAGTGCGCAAGATACGCAGTATTTT. As protein: CASSFSSAQDTQYF.

The rearrangement links TRBV9 to TRBJ1-5, with 12 nucleotides matching TRBD1. The CDR3 sequence is 15 residues long. V shed 3 bases and J 7 bases; nucleotides not matched to a gene: 5. Looked up from germline, CDR1 is SGDLS and CDR2 is YYNGEE. Here the CDR3 reads CASSEGQGAKQPQHF. The CDR3 DNA reads TGTGCCAGCAGCGAGGGACAGGGGGCGAAGCAGCCCCAGCATTTT. The full variable domain, its missing parts supplied by reference TRBV9 and TRBJ1-5, is DSGVTQTPKHLITATGQRVTLRCSPRSGDLSVYWYQQSLDQGLQFLIQYYNGEERAKGNILERFSAQQFPDLHSELNLSSLELGDSALYFCASSEGQGAKQPQHFGDGTRLSIL.

The chain links TRBV2 to TRBJ1-1, with D uncertain. Per germline, CDR1 SNHLY and CDR2 FYNNEI. Trimming left V 4 bases short and J 1 base short, with 7 bases between. CDR3 size: 13 residues. The CDR3 reads CASSGHRNTEAFF. The CDR3 DNA is TGTGCCAGCAGTGGACACCGGAACACTGAAGCTTTCTTT.

This clone appeared a few times. The rearrangement links TRBV5-4 to TRBJ2-7; TRBD1 is a possible D gene (5 bases). Germline V gives CDR1 SGHNT, CDR2 YYREEE (reference sequence). The CDR3 runs to 14 residues. Trimming shortened V by 2 bases and J by 5 bases, and 14 bases separated the two germline ends. The CDR3 DNA reads TGTGCCAGCAGCTTTGGAGACAGAAGGAACGAGCAGTACTTC. It specifies CASSFGDRRNEQYF.

The rearrangement links TRBV10-3 to TRBJ1-1, with D unclear. This CDR3 has 16 amino acids. CDR1 and CDR2 from the germline V gene are ENHRY and SYGVKD. V was cut by 0 bases and J by 1 base, with 12 bases left in between. As DNA, the CDR3 is TGTGCCATCAGTGAGTCGACTCGGGCAGCGAACACTGAAGCTTTCTTT. Protein product: CAISESTRAANTEAFF.

The chain uses TRBV9 and TRBJ2-3; a possible D gene is TRBD1 (6 bases). V was pared by 4 bases and J by 2 bases, with 17 bases between. Germline V gene data show CDR1 as SGDLS and CDR2 as YYNGEE. The CDR3 has 16 amino acids. This CDR3 reads CASSRMTGQITDTQYF. The DNA for the CDR3 is TGTGCCAGCAGCCGTATGACAGGCCAAATCACAGATACGCAGTATTTT.

The chain recombines TRBV28 with TRBJ1-1; tentatively, D is TRBD1 (6 bases). The V gene lost 3 bases and the J gene lost 7 bases, with 12 bases spanning the gap. This CDR3 region has 13 residues. From germline, CDR1 is MDHEN and CDR2 SYDVKM. CDR3 residues: CASSFRGGHEAFF. DNA of the CDR3: TGTGCCAGCAGTTTCAGAGGGGGGCATGAAGCTTTCTTT.

The rearrangement links TRBV6-6 to TRBJ1-4, with 8 bases that match TRBD1. The CDR3 extends over 14 amino acids. Germline trimming cut 5 bases from V and 8 bases from J; bases unmatched to any gene: 7. CDR1 and CDR2 from the germline V gene are MNHNY and SVGAGI (reference sequence). The CDR3 DNA sequence: TGTGCCAGCAGTGCAGGGGGCGCGAGGGAAAAACTGTTTTTT. Its translation: CASSAGGAREKLFF.